Here is one T cell receptor beta chain with its context. In its sample, this clone was seen many times. The antigen it recognizes is unknown. The record has no base qualities; no much larger clone is one base away. The source of the sample is a study of blood T cell repertoires in COVID-19 (dated by TCRdb to 2020 to 2022). The study in broad terms: Samples covering the acute and convalescent phases of COVID-19 were provided by collaborators in the United States, Italy and Spain. The prospective study material was composed of cDNA or gDNA derived from T cells, B-cell-depleted T cells, or PBMCs. Subjects who had been exposed to COVID-19, were actively infected with it, or had recovered from it provided the deeply sampled blood TCRbeta repertoires that made up the dataset. The repertoires were made available in a free public database intended to serve as a resource for research on the immune response to SARS-CoV-2. Samples were obtained from the ongoing ImmuneRACE study (first 160 participants) and from over 1,000 subjects provided by 6 global collaborators. A de-identified subject ID, COVID-19 status, age in years and sex were almost always included in the sample metadata. Where available, HLA class I and class II types were taken from metadata supplied by the sample provider and were not determined by assay-based typing. What the work shows at the level of the full study, not this receptor alone: The amount of clinical and demographic metadata varied by source and participant and was provided uncurated.

TCRbeta CDR3 regions were amplified from genomic DNA by means of the immunoSEQ Assay, a bias-controlled multiplex PCR. From the authors' description of their analysis: Within the assay, amplification of reference gene primers was used to estimate how many nucleated cells each sample contained. Sequence reads were collapsed and filtered to measure the absolute abundance of every unique TCRbeta CDR3 rearrangement. For each sample, productive Simpson clonality was calculated as the square root of Simpson's diversity index over productive rearrangements. This is the immuneACCESS table as TCRdb keeps it, with only in-frame sequences that have V and J called. A part of the clones is gone; compared with another copy, unresolved V genes explain less than half, and the rest is unexplained. V and J calls plus clone size are reproduced from that table; the DNA served to infer D and trimming. The sample yields fewer than 200,000 clones; 70% to 90% were counted once. Of the sample, under 4.5% falls within the top ten clones.

Participants in the prospective study were aged 18 to 89 years, lived in 24 United States geographic areas, and enrolled through a virtual design. To assign participants to cohorts, the prospective study relied on clinical history that participants themselves reported in a screening survey and a study questionnaire. For ImmuneRACE Cohort 3, a participant was defined as recovered based on two consecutive negative NP/OP PCR tests, clearance by a healthcare professional, or resolution of symptoms. Each participant in the prospective study had whole blood, serum and a nasopharyngeal or oropharyngeal swab collected by mobile phlebotomists. Additional blood draws and questionnaires over a 2-month period could optionally be provided by prospective study participants. Before DNA extraction, prospective study blood samples were shipped either frozen or at room temperature. Including the terminal cysteine and phenylalanine, the CDR3 comprises 15 residues. This entry keeps only the CDR3 DNA: 45 bases, framed from base 1. CDR1 and CDR2, per the germline V gene, are MNHNS and SASEGT. A distance of 12 bases separates the germline ends of V and J, which lose 2 bases and 2 bases respectively.

The TCR was taken from a woman aged 45-65 years who had recovered from COVID-19. The sample consisted of PBMCs or T cells enriched from blood (not recorded which). The chain links TRBV6-1 with TRBJ2-5, with TRBD1 tentatively as D gene (5 bases match). The CDR3 corresponds to CASSERTLNQETQYF. The sequence in DNA is TGTGCCAGCAGTGAACGGACACTCAATCAAGAGACCCAGTACTTC.